This T cell receptor beta chain was profiled in a study of T cell responses to AZD1222 COVID-19 vaccine. The wider study: Timing groups of about 4 and about 12 weeks for second doses were pooled. Study-level results: A reported finding is that nearly half of spike-specific TCRs target unmutated variant regions.

TCRdb's copy holds only in-frame clones and misses some; the assay was immunoSEQ multiplex PCR. Of 120,000 to 150,000 clones listed, around 93% are singletons. In the case of this clone: Its antigen is unknown.

The length of the CDR3 is 15 residues. CDR1 and CDR2 (germline): SGHTS, YDEGEE. V gave up 4 bases and J gave up 9 bases, with 23 bases separating them. This sample comprised peripheral blood, obtained on day 0 of AZD1222 vaccination. This sequence was found in an adult in good health. The J gene is TRBJ2-7, the V gene TRBV5-8; a possible D gene is TRBD1 (8 bases). The CDR3 DNA reads TGTGCCAGCAGCCAACCTGGACAGGGACTACGAGGGCAGTACTTC. Translation: CASSQPGQGLRGQYF.